These 12 T cell receptor beta chains came from one sample sequenced in a study of cytomegalovirus exposure and HLA in healthy donors. PCR used 60 Vbeta primers and 13 Jbeta primers. Some clones are missing from TCRdb's copy, which holds only in-frame ones; the method was immunoSEQ multiplex PCR. The data contain 130,000 or so clones, over 80% of them singletons. Sequencing was done on a sample of PBMCs. All receptors derive from a man aged 40-49 years in good health and CMV-seronegative.

This chain connects TRBV13 to TRBJ2-3; TRBD2 agrees at 9 bases. The CDR3 contains 16 residues. The V gene end was trimmed by 4 bases and the J gene end by 4 bases; junction bases not matched to a gene: 9. Germline V gene lookup returns CDR1 PRHDT and CDR2 FYEKMQ (reference sequence). The CDR3 DNA follows: TGTGCCAGCAGCTCGAATAGCGGGAGTCAGCCAGATACGCAGTATTTT. Amino acid sequence: CASSSNSGSQPDTQYF.

The chain carries TRBV27 and TRBJ2-1, with 12 nucleotides matching TRBD2. Losses at the gene ends were 4 bases for V and 0 bases for J; bases not matched to a gene: 13. This CDR3 spans 20 amino acids. Germline CDR1 is MNHEY and CDR2 is SMNVEV (reference sequence). The CDR3 sequence is CASSYGPGLAGASSYNEQFF. The CDR3, as DNA: TGTGCCAGCAGTTACGGCCCGGGACTAGCGGGTGCCAGCTCCTACAATGAGCAGTTCTTC.

The chain couples TRBV7-9 to TRBJ2-3; 8 positions match TRBD1. This CDR3 region has 14 residues. J was trimmed by 8 bases and V by 3 bases; bases with no gene match: 7. Germline CDR1 SEHNR, CDR2 FQNEAQ (reference sequence). The CDR3 nucleotides read TGTGCCAGCAGCTTTGACAGGGGCATGGGTACGCAGTATTTT. Its protein is CASSFDRGMGTQYF.

This clone has a single count. The rearrangement uses TRBV18 and TRBJ1-5, with D uncertain. There are 13 residues in the CDR3. Trimming took off 0 bases at V and 6 bases at J, with 6 bases between the two ends. Germline V gene lookup returns CDR1 KGHSH and CDR2 LQKENI. The CDR3 reads CASSPPAGQPQHF. DNA for the CDR3: TGTGCCAGCTCACCACCTGCCGGTCAGCCCCAGCATTTT.

The sample holds one count of this clone. This rearrangement joins TRBV7-6 to TRBJ2-1; TRBD2 agrees at 7 bases. Germline V gives CDR1 SGHVS, CDR2 FNYEAQ. The CDR3 sequence is 16 residues long. The trim removed 1 base at V and 2 bases at J, leaving 5 bases unmatched. CDR3 nucleotide sequence: TGTGCCAGCAGCTTAGGGCGGGAGAGGGCCTACAATGAGCAGTTCTTC. Amino acid sequence: CASSLGRERAYNEQFF.

This chain joins TRBV7-2 and TRBJ1-3; weak D call: TRBD1 (5 bases). Per the germline V gene, CDR1 is SGHTA and CDR2 is FQGNSA. With 4 bases removed from V and 0 bases from J, the gap between germline ends came to 10 bases. The CDR3 sequence is 15 residues long. CDR3 in DNA: TGTGCCAGCAGCTGGGGCAGGACCTCTGGAAACACCATATATTTT. Its protein is CASSWGRTSGNTIYF.

V gene TRBV5-8 combines with J gene TRBJ2-7; a possible D gene is TRBD1 (6 bases). Trimming took 7 bases from V and 12 from J, leaving 26 bases between them. From germline, CDR1 is SGHTS and CDR2 YDEGEE. The CDR3 totals 14 residues. CDR3 nucleotide sequence: TGTGCCAGCCGATCTTATGGACAGTCCGACGCATGGTACTTC. Protein product: CASRSYGQSDAWYF.

This clone was observed a single time. The chain couples TRBV5-6 to TRBJ1-2; TRBD1 might be the D (5 bases). The CDR3 sequence is 14 residues long. The germline CDR1 and CDR2 sequences are SGHDT and YYEEEE. V was trimmed by 0 bases and J by 3 bases, leaving 9 bases between them. In nucleotides, the CDR3 is TGTGCCAGCAGCTTGGGAGACAGAGACTATGGCTACACCTTC. It translates to CASSLGDRDYGYTF.

The chain carries TRBV5-6 and TRBJ2-1; TRBD2 matches 10 bases. There are 15 residues in the CDR3. V lost 4 bases, J lost 9 bases, and 10 bases stayed unmatched. Germline V gene data show CDR1 as SGHDT and CDR2 as YYEEEE. The CDR3 here is CASSTGGASGSEQFF. The CDR3 DNA sequence: TGTGCCAGCAGCACCGGCGGGGCTAGCGGGAGTGAGCAGTTCTTC.

The gene calls are TRBV5-1 and TRBJ2-1, with 7 bases that match TRBD2. The CDR3 totals 15 residues. The J segment lost 3 bases and the V segment lost 0 bases, leaving 3 bases of the junction unmatched. In germline, CDR1 is SGHRS, CDR2 YFSETQ. CDR3 sequence reads: CASSLDGRSYNEQFF. The CDR3 bases are TGCGCCAGCAGCTTGGACGGGAGGAGCTACAATGAGCAGTTCTTC.

The chain is built from TRBV9 and TRBJ2-7; 10 nucleotides line up with TRBD2. The CDR3 has 13 residues. Germline trimming cut 4 bases from V and 6 bases from J; bases unmatched to any gene: 4. The V gene's germline CDR1 is SGDLS and CDR2 YYNGEE. The DNA of the CDR3 is TGTGCCAGCAGCCATGGGACTAGCGTCGAGCAGTACTTC. Its translation is CASSHGTSVEQYF.

The V and J genes are TRBV9 and TRBJ2-3; D perhaps matches TRBD2 (5 bases). V was cut by 6 bases and J by 0 bases, with 11 bases left in between. The CDR3 extends over 14 amino acids. CDR1 SGDLS and CDR2 YYNGEE come from the germline V gene. DNA of the CDR3: TGTGCCAGCAACGGCGGGCTTAGCACAGATACGCAGTATTTT. This translates into CASNGGLSTDTQYF. Variable domain in full (rest from reference TRBV9 and TRBJ2-3): DSGVTQTPKHLITATGQRVTLRCSPRSGDLSVYWYQQSLDQGLQFLIQYYNGEERAKGNILERFSAQQFPDLHSELNLSSLELGDSALYFCASNGGLSTDTQYFGPGTRLTVL.